In its sample, the clone carrying this TCR beta chain was seen many times. This specimen belongs to a study of T cells in Graves' hyperthyroidism and ophthalmopathy. Graves' hyperthyroidism was deemed stable given no ophthalmopathy progression within 18 months. It was less than 13 ml of fresh peripheral blood that supplied the PBMCs. The source material, RNA transcripts, was used to amplify TCR beta CDR3 regions. The HTBI primer set drove a first-round RT-PCR of the TCR CDR3. Using its own MiXCR run on the multiplex PCR reads, TCRdb lists one record per CDR3 protein. The table lists under 400,000 distinct CDR3 sequences, roughly 13% of them singletons. Germline loops: CDR1 SGHRS, CDR2 YFSETQ. The CDR3 totals 13 residues. V was trimmed by 0 bases and J by 7 bases, leaving 11 bases between them.

The material sequenced was blood. The genes are TRBV5-1 and TRBJ2-7, with D perhaps TRBD1 or TRBD2 (5 bases each). This receptor was obtained from a woman aged 18-29 years with Graves' hyperthyroidism. CDR3 DNA: TGCGCCAGCAGCTTGGTGGGGACGTGGGAGCAGTACTTC. Translating it yields CASSLVGTWEQYF.